This TCR beta chain appears in the sequencing data of a study of control samples from healthy donors and cancer patients. V lost 5 bases and J lost 4, with 14 bases in between. Germline V gene lookup returns CDR1 SGHVS and CDR2 FQNEAQ. This CDR3 has 15 amino acids. Clones were read by immunoSEQ multiplex PCR, and TCRdb kept only the in-frame ones, dropping some. The table has approximately 70,000 clones, about nine tenths seen once. This clone has just one count. The sequencing sample was made of PBMCs. This clonotype was obtained from a woman aged 50 to 60 with colorectal cancer. V and J are TRBV7-8 and TRBJ1-4; D unclear. CDR3 bases: TGTGCCAGCAGCGAAGGCGTCTCCCTTAATGAAAAACTGTTTTTT. Protein product: CASSEGVSLNEKLFF.